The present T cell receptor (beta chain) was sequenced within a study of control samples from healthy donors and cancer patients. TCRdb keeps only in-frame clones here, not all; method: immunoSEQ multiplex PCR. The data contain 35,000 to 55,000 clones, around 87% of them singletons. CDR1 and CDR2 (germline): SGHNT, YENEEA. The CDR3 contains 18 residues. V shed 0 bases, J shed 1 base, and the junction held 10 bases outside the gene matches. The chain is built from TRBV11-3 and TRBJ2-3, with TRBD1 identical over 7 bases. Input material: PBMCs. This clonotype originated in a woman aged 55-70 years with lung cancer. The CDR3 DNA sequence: TGTGCCAGCAGCTTAGATCAAAGAGGGGGCGCCGGCACAGATACGCAGTATTTT. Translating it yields CASSLDQRGGAGTDTQYF.